This T cell receptor beta chain is drawn from a study of T-cell memory formation after mild COVID-19. Study summary: Across donors, TCR clusters were largely donor specific.

The CDR3 consists of 13 residues. Germline V gene sequence: CDR1 LGHDT, CDR2 YNNKEL (reference sequence). V dropped 5 bases and J dropped 1 base, with 8 bases sitting between them. 5'RACE primed at constant segments yielded TCR alpha and TCR beta cDNA libraries bearing sample barcodes and UMIs. TCRdb re-called the 5' RACE reads through MiXCR, storing one row per CDR3 protein. Of a few hundred thousand distinct CDR3 sequences in the sample, 25% to 30% were seen once. Findings and caveats of the study: CD4/CD8 balance held among clones contracting day 15 to 85, and later expanders leaned CD4+. Mainly CM and EM harbored the contracting CD4+ clones; mainly EMRA harbored the CD8+ ones.

With respect to this clonotype: What it binds is not known.

The chain couples TRBV3-1 to TRBJ1-1; D unclear. The sequenced material came from PBMCs or a T cell subset sorted from them (not recorded which). This TCR was recovered from an adult woman who had mild COVID-19 (a few samples of this study predate the infection). Cell type and time point are not known. In DNA, the CDR3 is TGTGCCAGCAGCTATCGACAGAACACTGAAGCTTTCTTT. It specifies CASSYRQNTEAFF.